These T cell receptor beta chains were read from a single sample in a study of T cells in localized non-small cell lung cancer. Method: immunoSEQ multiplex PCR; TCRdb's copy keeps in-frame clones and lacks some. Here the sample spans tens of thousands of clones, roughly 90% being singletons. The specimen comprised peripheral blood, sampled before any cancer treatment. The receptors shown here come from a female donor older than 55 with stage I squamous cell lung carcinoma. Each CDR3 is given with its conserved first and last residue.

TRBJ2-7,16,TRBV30,CAWRGLAGGRDSGQYF
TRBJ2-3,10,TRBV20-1,CSARQDTQYF
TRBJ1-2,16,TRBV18,CASSPSDRGPIAGYTF
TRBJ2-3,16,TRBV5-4,CASSPPAASNTDTQYF
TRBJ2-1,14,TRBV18,CASSDQGGVNEQFF
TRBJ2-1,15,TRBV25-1,CASSEYGQLANEQFF
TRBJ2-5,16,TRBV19,CASKFVWGRTKETQYF
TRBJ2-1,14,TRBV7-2,CASSLDARFGEQFF
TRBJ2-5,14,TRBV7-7,CASSLVESQGTQYF
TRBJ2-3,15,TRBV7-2,CASSQSGVRTDTQYF
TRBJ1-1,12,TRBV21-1,CASSKWVTEAFF
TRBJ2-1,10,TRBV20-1,CAVGHNEQFF
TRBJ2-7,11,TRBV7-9,CASSPNYEQYF
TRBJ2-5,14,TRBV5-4,CASSSRTAQETQYF
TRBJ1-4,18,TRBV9,CASSVEVDGGGTNEKLFF
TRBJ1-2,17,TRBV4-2,CASSSSTGGGFNYGYTF
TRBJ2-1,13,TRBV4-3,CASSQGLGHEQFF
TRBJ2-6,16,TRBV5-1,CASSLSSGTGANVLTF
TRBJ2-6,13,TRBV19,CASSVREANVLTF
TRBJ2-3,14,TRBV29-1,CSVYSGDPYDTQYF
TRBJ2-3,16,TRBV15,CATSRDQREKTDTQYF
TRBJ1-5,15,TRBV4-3,CASSPDPAGNQPQHF
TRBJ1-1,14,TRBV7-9,CASSSPLANTEAFF
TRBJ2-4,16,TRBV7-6,CASSEGQGLAKNIQYF
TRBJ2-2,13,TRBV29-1,CSVEPSNTGELFF
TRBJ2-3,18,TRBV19,CASSIDQVRGRITDTQYF
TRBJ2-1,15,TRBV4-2,CASSQPLGQGNEQFF
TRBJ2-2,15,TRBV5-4,CASSLNPDRTGELFF
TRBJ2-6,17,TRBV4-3,CASSQALASSGANVLTF
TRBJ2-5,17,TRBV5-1,CASSLGGGQGAQKTQYF
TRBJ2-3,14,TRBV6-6,CATQNSGTGDTQYF
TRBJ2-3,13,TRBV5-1,CASSFKLTDTQYF
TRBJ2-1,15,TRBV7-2,CASSLSGTRYNEQFF
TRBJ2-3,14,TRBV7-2,CASSLARGGSGLFF
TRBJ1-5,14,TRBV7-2,CASSLSGGNQPQHF
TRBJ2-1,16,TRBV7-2,CASSLEVIPTYNEQFF
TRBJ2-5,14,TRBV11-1,CASSLSGVDETQYF
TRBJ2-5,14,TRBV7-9,CASSLEGPTQTQYF
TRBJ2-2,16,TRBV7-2,CASSSQGELITGELFF
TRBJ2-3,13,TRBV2,CASSRASSDTQYF
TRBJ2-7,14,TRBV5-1,CASSLGTLPYEQYF
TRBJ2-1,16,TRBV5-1,CASSSDGGRLYNEQFF
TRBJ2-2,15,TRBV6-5,CASSGGLAGTGELFF
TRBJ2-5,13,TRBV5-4,CASSVGRGETQYF
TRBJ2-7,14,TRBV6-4,CASSGLAGVWEQYF
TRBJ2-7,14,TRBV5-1,CASSFASGGYEQYF
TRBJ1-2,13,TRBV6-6,CASGRGGLDGYTF
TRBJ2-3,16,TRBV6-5,CASSWGRSGRTDTQYF
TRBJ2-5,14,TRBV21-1,CANQSPLKQETQYF
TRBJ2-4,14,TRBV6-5,CASSRLAYKNIQYF
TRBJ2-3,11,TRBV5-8,CASTPEWTQYF
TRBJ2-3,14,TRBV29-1,CSVGLTGGTDTQYF
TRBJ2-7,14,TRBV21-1,CASSRRRGFYEQYF
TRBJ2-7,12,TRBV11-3,CASSSTDYEQYF
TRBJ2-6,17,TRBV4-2,CASSQATGNSGANVLTF
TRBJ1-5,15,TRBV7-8,CASSDDRGINQPQHF
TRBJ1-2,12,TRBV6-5,CASSRDREGYTF
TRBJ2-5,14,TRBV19,CASSISWTGETQYF
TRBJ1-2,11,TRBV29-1,CSVLSGHGYTF
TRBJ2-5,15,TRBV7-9,CASSRPGTGQETQYF